The following is a T cell receptor beta chain sequence with its context. Its matching antigen is unknown. CDR1 and CDR2 (germline): SGHTA, FQGNSA. The CDR3 extends over 14 amino acids. Trimming cost V 5 bases and J 6 bases, with 14 bases left between them. The method was immunoSEQ multiplex PCR; TCRdb's version includes in-frame clones alone and lacks a portion of them. This table holds some 1,100,000 clones, 75% to 85% found once. This sample is part of a study of shared clonotypes between healthy human individuals. Study-level information: Researchers drew samples from two women and a few men aged 18 to 49. There were three CD4 naive, three CD4 memory, two CD8 naive and one CD8 memory plates per donor.

Study observations and caveats: Around 4.7% was the fraction of naive CD4 clonotypes found shared across several donors.

The chain carries TRBV7-2 and TRBJ1-5; D is uncertain. The sequencing sample was made of memory CD4+ T cells from PBMCs. Sample subset: CD45RA-negative fraction. The clonotype was recovered from a man between 18 and 29 years old in good health. Some clones in this sample may be carry-over from other donors' samples. The CDR3 coding sequence is TGTGCCAGCAGCCCGGTTCGTCGGGGTCAGCCCCAGCATTTT. Translation: CASSPVRRGQPQHF.